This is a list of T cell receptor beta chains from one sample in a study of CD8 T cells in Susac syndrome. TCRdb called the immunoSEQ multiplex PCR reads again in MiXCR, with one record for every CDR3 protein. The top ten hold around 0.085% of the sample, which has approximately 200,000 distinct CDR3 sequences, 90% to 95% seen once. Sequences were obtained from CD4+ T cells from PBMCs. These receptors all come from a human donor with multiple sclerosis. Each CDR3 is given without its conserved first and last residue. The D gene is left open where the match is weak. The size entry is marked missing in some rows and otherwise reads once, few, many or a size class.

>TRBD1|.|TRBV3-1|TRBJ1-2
ASSLRGDSYGYT
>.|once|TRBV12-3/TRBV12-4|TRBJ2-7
ASSLARQFGYEQY
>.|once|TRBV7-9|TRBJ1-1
ASSLGALGEAF
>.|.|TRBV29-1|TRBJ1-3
SAGSSGNTIY
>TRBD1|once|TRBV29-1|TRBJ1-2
ITLGTGLKDGYT
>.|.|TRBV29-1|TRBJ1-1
SVLNTEAF
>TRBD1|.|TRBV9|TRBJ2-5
ASSPTGTGLGETQY
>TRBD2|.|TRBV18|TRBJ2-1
ASSSTSPQNEQF
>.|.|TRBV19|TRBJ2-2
ASSTEVATGELF
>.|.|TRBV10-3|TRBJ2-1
AISERAGNEQF
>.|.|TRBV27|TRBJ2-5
ASGGRTWGAQY
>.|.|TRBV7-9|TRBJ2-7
ASTKDSPLLEQY
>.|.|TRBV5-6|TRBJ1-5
ASSKTEYSNQPQH
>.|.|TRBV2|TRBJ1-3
ASSLQGSGNTIY
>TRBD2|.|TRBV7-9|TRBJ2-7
ASSLGGSEQY
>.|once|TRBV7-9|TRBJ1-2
ASSLSSRQVPVRYT
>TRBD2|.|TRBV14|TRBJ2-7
ASSLGLAGAGEQY
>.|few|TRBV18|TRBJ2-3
ASSLAGDTQY
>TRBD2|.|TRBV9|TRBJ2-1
ASSVGALAGSPNEQF
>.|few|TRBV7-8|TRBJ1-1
ASSLAESTEAF
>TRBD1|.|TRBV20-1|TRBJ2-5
SASDRDRGQETQY
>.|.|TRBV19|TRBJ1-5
ASSIRAQPQH
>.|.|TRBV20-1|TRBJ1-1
SASQVGVTEAF
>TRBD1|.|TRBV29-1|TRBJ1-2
SAELGTGDGYT
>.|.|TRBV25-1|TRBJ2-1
ASTHAESGLPEQF
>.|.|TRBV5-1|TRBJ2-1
ASSRAYNEQF
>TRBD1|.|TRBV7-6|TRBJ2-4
ASSPGGAGNIQY
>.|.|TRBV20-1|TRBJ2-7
SAEPNSGTYEQY
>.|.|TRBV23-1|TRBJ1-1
ASSQPTENTEAF
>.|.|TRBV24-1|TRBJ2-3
ATSLDGTSDTQY
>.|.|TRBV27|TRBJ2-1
ASSWGLSNEQF
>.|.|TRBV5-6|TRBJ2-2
ASSLVRNPPGELF
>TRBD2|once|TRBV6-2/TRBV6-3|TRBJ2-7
ASSYAAGEDEQY
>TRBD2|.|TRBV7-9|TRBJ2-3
ASSSGLAGGRTDTQY
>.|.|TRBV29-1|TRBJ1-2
SVRDFGPYNYGYT
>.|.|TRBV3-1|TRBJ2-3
ASSQTSTQY
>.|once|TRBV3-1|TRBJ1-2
ASSQAARGVGYT
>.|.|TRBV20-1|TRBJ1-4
SAREGWSNEKLF
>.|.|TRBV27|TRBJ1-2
ASTPSLGYGYT
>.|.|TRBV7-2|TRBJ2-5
ASSLGQKETQY